The 26 T cell receptor beta chains in this list originate from one sample, sequenced in a study of blood T cell repertoires in COVID-19 (dated by TCRdb to the early 2020s). Libraries were prepared through the immunoSEQ multiplex PCR assay. The table was pulled from immuneACCESS by TCRdb, which kept in-frame rearrangements only. Such tables lose some clones; where checked, under half of the loss comes from unresolved V genes, and the rest has no known cause. The table for this sample lists about 240,000 clones; about 83% of them were counted only once. Under 4.5% of the sample belongs to the ten largest clones. Sample: peripheral blood. Source of these receptors: a man aged 50-59 years with acute or convalescent COVID-19.

J is TRBJ2-2 and V is TRBV10-3; D uncertain. The CDR3 contains 11 residues. Trimming cost V 5 bases and J 6 bases, with 4 bases left between them. The germline V gene has CDR1 ENHRY and CDR2 SYGVKD. The CDR3 nucleotides read TGTGCCATCAGTTTAGCCGGGGAGCTGTTTTTT. The encoded protein is CAISLAGELFF.

The rearrangement joins TRBV19 to TRBJ1-5; perhaps TRBD1 as D (5 bases). This CDR3 is 14 amino acids long. Germline loops: CDR1 LNHDA, CDR2 SQIVND (reference sequence). V lost 2 bases and J 7 bases, leaving 12 bases between the germline ends. CDR3 sequence: CASSIQGRGQPQHF. DNA of the CDR3: TGTGCCAGTAGTATACAGGGAAGAGGACAGCCCCAGCATTTT.

V and J are TRBV5-4 and TRBJ1-2; TRBD1 aligns across 8 bases. The V gene end was trimmed by 0 bases and the J gene end by 3 bases; junction bases not matched to a gene: 1. Germline V gene lookup returns CDR1 SGHNT and CDR2 YYREEE (reference sequence). This CDR3 is 14 amino acids long. The CDR3 sequence is CASSLAGQDYGYTF. CDR3 bases: TGTGCCAGCAGCTTGGCGGGACAGGACTATGGCTACACCTTC.

The chain combines TRBV3-1 (or the pseudogene TRBV3-2) with TRBJ1-4; D is ambiguous. Trimming stripped 7 bases from V and 0 bases from J, with 9 bases between. This CDR3 comprises 14 residues. Germline values: CDR1 LGHDT, CDR2 YNNKEL (reference sequence). The CDR3 DNA follows: TGTGCCAGCACCCACAGCGCAACTAATGAAAAACTGTTTTTT. This codes for CASTHSATNEKLFF.

This chain links TRBV5-1 with TRBJ1-5, with a weak D call TRBD1 (5 bases). Trimming stripped 0 bases from V and 2 bases from J, with 12 bases between. The germline V gene has CDR1 SGHRS and CDR2 YFSETQ. There are 16 residues in the CDR3. The CDR3 bases are TGCGCCAGCAGCTTGGTGCGGGGGAAGGGCAATCAGCCCCAGCATTTT. This encodes CASSLVRGKGNQPQHF.

This clone was counted ten times or more. This chain uses TRBV18 with TRBJ2-1; 9 positions agree with TRBD1. CDR1 is KGHSH, CDR2 LQKENI, per germline. This CDR3 comprises 14 residues. Trimming removed 4 bases from V and 8 bases from J; junction bases left unmatched: 6. As DNA, the CDR3 is TGTGCCAGCTCACTACCGGGACAGGGCTATGAGCAGTTCTTC. Its translation is CASSLPGQGYEQFF.

The gene calls are TRBV9 and TRBJ1-6; no reliable D call. This CDR3 is built from 15 residues. Trimming left V 7 bases short and J 2 bases short, with 13 bases between. Per germline, CDR1 SGDLS and CDR2 YYNGEE. The CDR3 coding sequence is TGTGCCAGCTCGCGGGAAAGCACCTATAATTCACCCCTCCACTTT. This codes for CASSRESTYNSPLHF. The whole variable domain, filled in from reference TRBV9 and TRBJ1-6, reads DSGVTQTPKHLITATGQRVTLRCSPRSGDLSVYWYQQSLDQGLQFLIQYYNGEERAKGNILERFSAQQFPDLHSELNLSSLELGDSALYFCASSRESTYNSPLHFGNGTRLTVT.

The chain joins TRBV25-1 to TRBJ2-5, with D perhaps TRBD2 (5 bases). The germline V gene encodes CDR1 MGHDK and CDR2 SYGVNS. This CDR3 comprises 15 residues. V gave up 5 bases and J gave up 2 bases, with 15 bases separating them. CDR3 nucleotides: TGTGCCAGCAGTTCGATGGCTAGCCCACAAGAGACCCAGTACTTC. Translated: CASSSMASPQETQYF. Based on the CDR3 plus reference TRBV25-1 and TRBJ2-5, the full variable domain is EADIYQTPRYLVIGTGKKITLECSQTMGHDKMYWYQQDPGMELHLIHYSYGVNSTEKGDLSSESTVSRIRTEHFPLTLESARPSHTSQYLCASSSMASPQETQYFGPGTRLLVL.

The chain uses TRBV15 and TRBJ2-3, with TRBD2 matching 9 bases. The V gene's germline CDR1 is LNHNV and CDR2 YYDKDF (reference sequence). The CDR3 consists of 15 residues. Losses at the gene ends were 0 bases for V and 7 bases for J; bases not matched to a gene: 5. The CDR3, as DNA: TGTGCCACCAGCAGAGATCCTAGCGGGGAGTATACGCAGTATTTT. This translates into CATSRDPSGEYTQYF.

This clone has a single count. V is TRBV3-1 (or the pseudogene TRBV3-2) and J is TRBJ2-5, with 11 nucleotides matching TRBD2. This CDR3 is 18 amino acids long. Germline assignment: CDR1 LGHDT and CDR2 YNNKEL (reference sequence). With V trimmed by 1 base and J by 4 bases, 11 bases remained unmatched. The chain's CDR3 is CASSQVSISGGAGETQYF. The CDR3 DNA is TGTGCCAGCAGCCAAGTTTCTATTAGCGGGGGGGCGGGAGAGACCCAGTACTTC.

The chain has TRBV6-1 and TRBJ1-2; D gene ambiguous. The CDR3 sequence is 16 residues long. V shed 4 bases and J shed 5 bases, with 20 bases lying between them. Germline V CDR1 and CDR2: MNHNS, SASEGT. The CDR3 DNA reads TGTGCCAGCAGTGCACTCGCGGGAGGGTATGGTTATGGCTACACCTTC. Its protein is CASSALAGGYGYGYTF.

This clone was picked up a small number of times. The rearrangement joins TRBV28 to TRBJ1-4; 9 positions agree with TRBD1. Germline V gene lookup returns CDR1 MDHEN and CDR2 SYDVKM. The ends lost 3 bases at V and 5 bases at J; junction bases unmatched: 4. This CDR3 comprises 15 residues. The CDR3 sequence: CASSLVGQGNEKLFF. The CDR3 coding sequence is TGTGCCAGCAGTTTGGTGGGACAGGGAAATGAAAAACTGTTTTTT. The full variable domain, rest sourced from reference TRBV28 and TRBJ1-4, is DVKVTQSSRYLVKRTGEKVFLECVQDMDHENMFWYRQDPGLGLRLIYFSYDVKMKEKGDIPEGYSVSREKKERFSLILESASTNQTSMYLCASSLVGQGNEKLFFGSGTQLSVL.

V and J are TRBV5-6 and TRBJ2-7; 12 bases are shared with TRBD2. CDR1 and CDR2 (germline): SGHDT, YYEEEE. The CDR3 contains 15 residues. The V gene end was trimmed by 3 bases and the J gene end by 7 bases; junction bases not matched to a gene: 8. CDR3 in amino acids: CASSSRLAGDFEQYF. CDR3 sequence (DNA): TGTGCCAGCAGCTCGCGACTAGCGGGAGATTTTGAGCAGTACTTC.

The chain has TRBV6-5 and TRBJ1-1, with a tentative D call TRBD1 (6 bases). The CDR3 extends over 15 amino acids. Trimming cost V 2 bases and J 0 bases, with 10 bases left between them. Germline V lookup: CDR1 MNHEY, CDR2 SVGAGI. Here the CDR3 DNA reads TGTGCCAGCAGTTACGGGGGACACATGAACACTGAAGCTTTCTTT. Translating gives CASSYGGHMNTEAFF.

The CDR3 loop reads CASSVDIPSSTDTQYF. CDR3 bases: TGTGCCAGCAGCGTAGACATCCCATCTAGCACAGATACGCAGTATTTT. This chain connects TRBV9 to TRBJ2-3; D gene ambiguous. In germline, CDR1 is SGDLS, CDR2 YYNGEE. Trimming took 0 bases from V and 0 from J, leaving 11 bases between them. This CDR3 is built from 16 residues. Full variable domain (remainder filled in from reference TRBV9 and TRBJ2-3): DSGVTQTPKHLITATGQRVTLRCSPRSGDLSVYWYQQSLDQGLQFLIQYYNGEERAKGNILERFSAQQFPDLHSELNLSSLELGDSALYFCASSVDIPSSTDTQYFGPGTRLTVL.

The table lists this clone with many counts. The gene calls are TRBV3-1 (or the pseudogene TRBV3-2) and TRBJ2-5; D is unresolved. Trimming removed 4 bases from V and 5 bases from J, with 11 bases in between. The CDR3 spans 13 residues. Germline values: CDR1 LGHDT, CDR2 YNNKEL (reference sequence). The CDR3 reads CASSPEPGETQYF. Written as DNA, the CDR3 is TGTGCCAGCAGCCCCGAGCCGGGTGAGACCCAGTACTTC.

This sequence joins TRBV9 and TRBJ2-3, with TRBD2 matching over 8 bases. Germline loops: CDR1 SGDLS, CDR2 YYNGEE. V shed 4 bases, J shed 5 bases, and the junction held 12 bases outside the gene matches. CDR3 length: 16 residues. This CDR3 reads CASSPYLRGELDTQYF. The CDR3 region has the DNA TGTGCCAGCAGCCCTTATCTGCGGGGGGAGCTAGATACGCAGTATTTT.

The chain uses TRBV18 and TRBJ1-4, with D perhaps TRBD1 (6 bases). There are 15 residues in the CDR3. CDR1 and CDR2 (germline): KGHSH, LQKENI. V lost 1 base and J 8 bases, leaving 14 bases between the germline ends. The CDR3: CASSPLQGIGEKLFF. Written as DNA, the CDR3 is TGTGCCAGCTCACCACTCCAGGGGATCGGAGAAAAACTGTTTTTT.

The rearrangement joins TRBV11-3 to TRBJ2-7, with a tentative D call TRBD1 (5 bases). The germline CDR1 and CDR2 sequences are SGHNT and YENEEA. There are 12 residues in the CDR3. V was cut by 5 bases and J by 3 bases, with 8 bases left in between. CDR3 nucleotides: TGTGCCAGCAGCCCAAGGGGCTACGAGCAGTACTTC. Translation: CASSPRGYEQYF.

CDR3 protein: CASRRTDSFTGELFF. The CDR3 nucleotides are TGCGCCAGCAGAAGGACAGATTCCTTTACCGGGGAGCTGTTTTTT. The chain combines TRBV5-1 with TRBJ2-2; TRBD1 is a possible D gene (6 bases). Germline V CDR1 and CDR2: SGHRS, YFSETQ. The CDR3 sequence is 15 residues long. Trimming removed 5 bases at V and 5 bases at J, with 16 bases between.

Only a few counts were recorded for this clone. The gene calls are TRBV2 and TRBJ2-3; D perhaps matches TRBD1 (5 bases). The CDR3 is 14 residues long. The germline CDR1 and CDR2 sequences are SNHLY and FYNNEI. The V and J ends lost 3 bases and 1 base respectively, with 8 bases between them. The DNA for the CDR3 is TGTGCCAGCAGTGATCTGGGGCGCACAGATACGCAGTATTTT. Translating gives CASSDLGRTDTQYF.

The V and J genes are TRBV24-1 and TRBJ2-3, with 10 bases that match TRBD1. Germline-derived CDR1 and CDR2 are KGHDR and SFDVKD. The junction had 8 bases not matched to a gene; V was cut back by 4 bases and J by 5 bases. The CDR3 length is 16 residues. CDR3 residues: CATSETGTGEGDTQYF. CDR3 DNA: TGTGCCACCAGTGAGACCGGGACAGGGGAAGGAGATACGCAGTATTTT.

This clone appeared a single time. The chain employs TRBV19 and TRBJ1-4; D is unclear. Trimming left V 3 bases short and J 3 bases short, with 17 bases between. The CDR3 runs to 17 residues. The germline CDR1 and CDR2 sequences are LNHDA and SQIVND (reference sequence). Here the CDR3 DNA reads TGTGCCAGTAGTATGGGCTCCTCCACCGTTGCTAATGAAAAACTGTTTTTT. Translation: CASSMGSSTVANEKLFF.

The chain has TRBV28 and TRBJ2-7; 10 positions agree with TRBD2. Trimming took 8 bases from V and 1 from J; bases not matched to a gene: 5. Germline values: CDR1 MDHEN, CDR2 SYDVKM. The CDR3 totals 14 residues. The chain's CDR3 is CASGELAGSYEQYF. DNA for the CDR3: TGTGCCAGCGGGGAACTAGCGGGATCCTACGAGCAGTACTTC.

J is TRBJ1-2 and V is TRBV7-3; 8 bases align to TRBD1. V dropped 5 bases and J dropped 2; count of bases not matched to a gene: 13. From germline, CDR1 is SGHTA and CDR2 FQGTGA. The CDR3 is 17 residues long. Written as DNA, the CDR3 is TGTGCCAGCAGCCTATACACAAGATCAGGGGGCAACTATGGCTACACCTTC. It encodes CASSLYTRSGGNYGYTF. The full variable domain, in which reference TRBV7-3 and TRBJ1-2 provide the parts outside the CDR3, is GAGVSQTPSNKVTEKGKYVELRCDPISGHTALYWYRQSLGQGPEFLIYFQGTGAADDSGLPNDRFFAVRPEGSVSTLKIQRTERGDSAVYLCASSLYTRSGGNYGYTFGSGTRLTVV.

The CDR3 nucleotides read TGTGCCAGCGCCCGACAGGGCAATAACTATGGCTACACCTTC. Protein product: CASARQGNNYGYTF. The chain carries TRBV27 and TRBJ1-2, with 7 bases lining up with TRBD1. The V gene's germline CDR1 is MNHEY and CDR2 SMNVEV (reference sequence). The CDR3 covers 14 residues. J was trimmed by 1 base and V by 8 bases; bases with no gene match: 7.